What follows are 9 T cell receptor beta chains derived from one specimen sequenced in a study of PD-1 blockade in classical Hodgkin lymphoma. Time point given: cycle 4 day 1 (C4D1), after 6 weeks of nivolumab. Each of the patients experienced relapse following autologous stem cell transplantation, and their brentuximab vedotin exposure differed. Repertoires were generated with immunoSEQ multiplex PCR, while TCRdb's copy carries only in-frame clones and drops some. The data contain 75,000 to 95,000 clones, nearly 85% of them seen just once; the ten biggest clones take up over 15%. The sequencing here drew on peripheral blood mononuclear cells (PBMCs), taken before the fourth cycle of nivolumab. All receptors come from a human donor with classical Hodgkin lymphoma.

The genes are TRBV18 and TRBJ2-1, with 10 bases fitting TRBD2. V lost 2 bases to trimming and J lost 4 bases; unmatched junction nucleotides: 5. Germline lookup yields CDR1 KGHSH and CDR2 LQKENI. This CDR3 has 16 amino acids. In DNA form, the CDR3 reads TGTGCCAGCTCACCATGGACTAGCGGATCTTACAATGAGCAGTTCTTC. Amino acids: CASSPWTSGSYNEQFF.

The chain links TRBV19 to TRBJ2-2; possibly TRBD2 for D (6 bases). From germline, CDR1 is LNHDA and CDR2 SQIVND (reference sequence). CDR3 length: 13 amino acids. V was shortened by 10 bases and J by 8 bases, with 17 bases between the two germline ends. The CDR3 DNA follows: TGTGCCACCCGGGACTGGCAAGGAGGGGAGCTGTTTTTT. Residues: CATRDWQGGELFF.

CDR3 sequence: CASKPGTGLYNEQFF. CDR3 in DNA: TGCGCCAGCAAGCCCGGGACAGGGCTCTACAATGAGCAGTTCTTC. The J gene is TRBJ2-1, the V gene TRBV5-1, with TRBD1 identical over 9 bases. V shed 6 bases, J shed 3 bases, and the junction held 7 bases outside the gene matches. Germline V gene sequence: CDR1 SGHRS, CDR2 YFSETQ. The CDR3 contains 15 residues.

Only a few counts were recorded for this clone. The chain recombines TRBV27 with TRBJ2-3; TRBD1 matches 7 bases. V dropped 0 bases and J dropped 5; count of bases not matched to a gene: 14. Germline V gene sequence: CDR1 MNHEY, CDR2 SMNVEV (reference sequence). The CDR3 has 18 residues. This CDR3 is CASSLSLAGTAGLDTQYF. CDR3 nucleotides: TGTGCCAGCAGTTTATCGCTAGCCGGGACAGCTGGTTTAGATACGCAGTATTTT.

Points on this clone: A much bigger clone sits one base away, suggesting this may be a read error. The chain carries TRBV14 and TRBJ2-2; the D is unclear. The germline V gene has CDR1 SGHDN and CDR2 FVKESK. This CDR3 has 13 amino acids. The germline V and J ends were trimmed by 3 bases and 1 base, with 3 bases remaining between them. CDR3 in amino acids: CASSHQNTGELFF. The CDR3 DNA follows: TGTGCCAGCAGCCACCAGAACACCGGGGAGCTGTTTTTT.

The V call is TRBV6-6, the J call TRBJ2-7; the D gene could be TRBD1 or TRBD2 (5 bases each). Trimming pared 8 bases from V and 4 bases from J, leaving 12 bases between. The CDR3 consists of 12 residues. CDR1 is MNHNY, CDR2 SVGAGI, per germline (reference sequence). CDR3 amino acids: CASGDGFYEQYF. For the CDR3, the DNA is TGTGCCAGCGGGGACGGGTTTTACGAGCAGTACTTC.

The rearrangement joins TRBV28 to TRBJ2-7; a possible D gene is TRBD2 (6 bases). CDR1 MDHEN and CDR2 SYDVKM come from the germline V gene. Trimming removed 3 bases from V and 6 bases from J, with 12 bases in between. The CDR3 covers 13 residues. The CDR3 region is CASSLSFGGEQYF. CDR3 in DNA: TGTGCCAGCAGTTTGTCGTTCGGGGGCGAGCAGTACTTC.

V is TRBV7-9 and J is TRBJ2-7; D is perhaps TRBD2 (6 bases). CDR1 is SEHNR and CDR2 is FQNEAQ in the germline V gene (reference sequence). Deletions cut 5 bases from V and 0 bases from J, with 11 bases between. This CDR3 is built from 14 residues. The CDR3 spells CASSAPGVSYEQYF. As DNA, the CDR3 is TGTGCCAGCAGCGCCCCGGGGGTCTCCTACGAGCAGTACTTC.

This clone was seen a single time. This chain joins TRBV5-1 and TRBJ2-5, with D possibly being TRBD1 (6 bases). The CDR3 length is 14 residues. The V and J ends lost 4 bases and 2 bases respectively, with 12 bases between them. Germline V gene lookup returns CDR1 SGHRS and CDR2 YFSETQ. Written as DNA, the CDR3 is TGCGCCAGCAGCCGGAATGGACAGCAAGAGACCCAGTACTTC. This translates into CASSRNGQQETQYF.